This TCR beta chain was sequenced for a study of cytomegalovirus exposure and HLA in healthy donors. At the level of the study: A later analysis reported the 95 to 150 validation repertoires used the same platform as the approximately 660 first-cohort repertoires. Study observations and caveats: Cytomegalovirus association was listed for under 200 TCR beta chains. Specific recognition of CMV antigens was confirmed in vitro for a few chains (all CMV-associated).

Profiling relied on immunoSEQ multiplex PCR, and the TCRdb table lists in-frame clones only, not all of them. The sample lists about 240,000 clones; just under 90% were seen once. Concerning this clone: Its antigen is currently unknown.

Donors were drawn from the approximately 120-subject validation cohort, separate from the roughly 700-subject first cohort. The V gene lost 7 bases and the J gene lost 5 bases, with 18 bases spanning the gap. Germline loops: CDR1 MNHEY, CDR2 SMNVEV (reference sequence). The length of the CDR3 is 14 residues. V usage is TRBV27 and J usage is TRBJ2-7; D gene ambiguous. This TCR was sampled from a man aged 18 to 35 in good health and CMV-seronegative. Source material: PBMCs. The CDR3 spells CASTDPGVTDEQYF. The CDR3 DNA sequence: TGTGCCAGCACCGATCCGGGTGTAACTGACGAGCAGTACTTC.